This T cell receptor beta chain was retrieved from a study of CD8 T cells in ankylosing spondylitis. Quantitative 5'-RACE with molecular barcodes produced the TCR beta libraries. One entry per CDR3 protein results from TCRdb running MiXCR on the 5' RACE reads. The data contain more than 400,000 distinct CDR3 sequences, about 5.2% of them singletons. The CDR3 length is 15 residues. Germline loops: CDR1 SGHAT, CDR2 FQNNGV. Trimming left V 2 bases short and J 5 bases short, with 15 bases between. Findings and caveats of the study: The authors found the disease-linked clones to be CD8+ and relatively rare in peripheral blood. A number of the motif variants had already been described in reactive arthritis synovial fluid and blood. A motif of eight highly homologous TCR beta variants was seen as apparently characteristic of ankylosing spondylitis blood. Clones linked to disease were reported to show significant enrichment in matched ankylosing spondylitis synovial fluid.

This clonotype was observed many times. Antigen specificity is unknown. Sequenced material: blood, either unsorted or a sorted T cell fraction (not recorded which). The chain couples TRBV11-2 to TRBJ1-1; no clear D. This receptor was identified in a male donor with ankylosing spondylitis. The CDR3 region has the DNA TGTGCCAGCAGCTTATTAAAGGGTACGGTAACTGAAGCTTTCTTT. This translates into CASSLLKGTVTEAFF.